A selection of T cell receptor beta chains follows, all from one sample in a study of blood T cell repertoires in COVID-19. Sequencing was performed with immunoSEQ multiplex PCR; in TCRdb, only in-frame clones are kept and a portion is missing. The table includes over 75,000 clones, about 90% detected once. Sample: peripheral blood. Receptors were obtained from a man aged 45 to 65 with COVID-19, enrolled during active disease. CDR3s include the opening cysteine and the closing phenylalanine or tryptophan. D genes are given only for firm matches. The listing skips clone size in some rows; elsewhere it reads once, few, many or a size class.

J gene,V gene,clone size,D gene,CDR3 protein,CDR3 DNA
TRBJ1-4,TRBV7-2,-,-,CASSFFANRERGKLFF,TGTGCCAGCAGCTTTTTCGCCAACAGAGAACGGGGAAAACTGTTTTTT
TRBJ1-2,TRBV5-4,once,-,CASSFGTENYGYTF,TGTGCCAGCAGCTTTGGGACTGAGAACTATGGCTACACCTTC
TRBJ1-1,TRBV7-9,-,-,CASSSRFGRDEAFF,TGTGCCAGCAGCTCCCGGTTTGGCAGGGATGAAGCTTTCTTT
TRBJ1-6,TRBV25-1,once,-,CASSEQGLNSPLHF,TGTGCCAGCAGTGAACAGGGGCTTAATTCACCCCTCCACTTT
TRBJ2-3,TRBV20-1,-,-,CSASGGTSTDTQYF,TGCAGTGCTAGTGGCGGGACTAGCACAGATACGCAGTATTTT
TRBJ1-2,TRBV5-4,-,-,CASSFDTGSNYGYTF,TGTGCCAGCAGCTTCGATACGGGTTCTAACTATGGCTACACCTTC
TRBJ2-5,TRBV7-9,-,TRBD1,CASSSTGDGETQYF,TGTGCCAGCAGCTCTACAGGGGATGGAGAGACCCAGTACTTC
TRBJ1-4,TRBV20-1,-,-,CSASYEGTANEKLFF,TGCAGTGCTAGTTACGAGGGAACAGCTAATGAAAAACTGTTTTTT
TRBJ2-7,TRBV27,-,TRBD2,CASSPRTSGGVHYEQYF,TGTGCCAGCAGTCCGAGGACTAGCGGGGGTGTTCACTACGAGCAGTACTTC
TRBJ1-1,TRBV30,-,-,CAWGGEINTEAFF,TGTGCCTGGGGGGGCGAAATCAACACTGAAGCTTTCTTT
TRBJ1-1,TRBV29-1,-,-,CSVDRAGPGAFF,TGCAGCGTTGATCGGGCGGGGCCGGGAGCTTTCTTT
TRBJ2-7,TRBV5-1,-,-,CASSQVRGPYYEQYF,TGCGCCAGCAGCCAAGTCAGGGGACCCTACTACGAGCAGTACTTC
TRBJ2-2,TRBV28,-,-,CASSSSAGELFF,TGTGCCAGCAGTTCGTCGGCCGGGGAGCTGTTTTTT
TRBJ1-2,TRBV12-3/TRBV12-4,-,-,CASGAGNYGYTF,TGTGCCAGCGGGGCAGGGAACTATGGCTACACCTTC
TRBJ2-1,TRBV7-9,-,TRBD1,CASSLGQGAYNEQFF,TGTGCCAGCAGCTTAGGCCAGGGGGCGTACAATGAGCAGTTCTTC
TRBJ1-1,TRBV18,-,TRBD1,CASSSRSPDRGNTEAFF,TGTGCCAGCTCCTCGAGATCTCCGGACAGGGGCAACACTGAAGCTTTCTTT
TRBJ1-1,TRBV9,-,-,CASSPRGAGRTEAFF,TGTGCCAGCAGCCCCCGTGGGGCAGGGAGGACTGAAGCTTTCTTT
TRBJ2-1,TRBV18,-,-,CASSPQAEQFF,TGTGCCAGCTCACCCCAAGCAGAGCAGTTCTTC
TRBJ2-3,TRBV5-4,-,TRBD2,CATSGGSTDTQYF,TGTGCAACTAGCGGGGGGTCCACAGATACGCAGTATTTT
TRBJ1-4,TRBV7-8,-,TRBD1,CASSWGQGAREKLFF,TGTGCCAGCAGCTGGGGACAGGGGGCTCGAGAAAAACTGTTTTTT
TRBJ1-4,TRBV7-2,-,-,CASSLRGGVVNEKLFF,TGTGCCAGCAGCCTCCGCGGAGGGGTGGTTAATGAAAAACTGTTTTTT
TRBJ1-2,TRBV6-1,-,-,CASSEFPRGDYGYTF,TGTGCCAGCAGTGAGTTCCCCAGGGGAGACTATGGCTACACCTTC
TRBJ2-1,TRBV11-2,-,-,CASSYTWGDNEQFF,TGTGCCAGCAGCTATACTTGGGGGGACAATGAGCAGTTCTTC
TRBJ1-1,TRBV6-5,-,TRBD1,CASSYRGPNTEAFF,TGTGCCAGCAGTTACAGGGGGCCAAACACTGAAGCTTTCTTT
TRBJ2-3,TRBV5-5,-,-,CASSLVQGSRDTQYF,TGTGCCAGCAGCTTGGTTCAGGGGTCAAGGGATACGCAGTATTTT
TRBJ2-1,TRBV28,-,-,CASSLEAFFSYNEQFF,TGTGCCAGCAGTTTAGAGGCCTTTTTCTCCTACAATGAGCAGTTCTTC
TRBJ2-5,TRBV7-6,once,-,CASSLAHGGETQYF,TGTGCCAGCAGCTTAGCGCACGGGGGAGAGACCCAGTACTTC
TRBJ2-7,TRBV5-4,-,TRBD1,CASSSGTAYEQYF,TGTGCCAGCAGCTCAGGGACAGCCTACGAGCAGTACTTC
TRBJ1-4,TRBV4-2,-,-,CASSPTLTGEKLFF,TGTGCCAGCAGCCCCACCCTGACAGGTGAAAAACTGTTTTTT
TRBJ1-1,TRBV9,-,-,CASSVGGDVITEAFF,TGTGCCAGCAGCGTAGGGGGAGACGTAATCACTGAAGCTTTCTTT
TRBJ2-1,TRBV7-3,-,-,CASSRSGARKGHEQFF,TGTGCCAGCAGCCGCTCAGGGGCCCGAAAGGGCCATGAGCAGTTCTTC
TRBJ1-6,TRBV28,-,-,CASARSDSPLHF,TGTGCCAGCGCCCGGAGCGATTCACCCCTCCACTTT
TRBJ1-3,TRBV9,-,-,CASSVGSILSGNTIYF,TGTGCCAGCAGCGTAGGTTCTATCCTCTCTGGAAACACCATATATTTT
TRBJ2-7,TRBV6-5,-,TRBD1,CASRGQVTYEQYF,TGTGCCAGCAGGGGACAGGTCACCTACGAGCAGTACTTC
TRBJ2-7,TRBV7-3,-,TRBD1,CASSTGQRPYEQYF,TGTGCCAGCAGCACGGGACAGCGACCCTACGAGCAGTACTTC
TRBJ2-1,TRBV5-4,few,-,CASSWAGTPKGNEQFF,TGTGCCAGCAGCTGGGCCGGGACACCTAAGGGCAATGAGCAGTTCTTC
TRBJ1-2,TRBV7-9,-,-,CASSLGRDYGYTF,TGTGCCAGCAGCTTAGGGAGGGACTATGGCTACACCTTC
TRBJ1-1,TRBV2,-,-,CASSELRGGGTEAFF,TGTGCCAGCAGTGAGCTCCGGGGGGGTGGCACTGAAGCTTTCTTT
TRBJ1-1,TRBV6-5,-,-,CASSYASGTQQAFF,TGTGCCAGCAGTTACGCCTCCGGGACACAGCAAGCTTTCTTT